This TCR beta chain comes out of a study of blood T cells in healthy people across ages. J lost 2 bases, V lost 0 bases, and 21 bases had no gene match. Germline lookup yields CDR1 GTSNPN and CDR2 SVGIG (reference sequence). This CDR3 has 20 amino acids. The authors ran a second PCR of about 7 to 11 cycles using a sample-barcoded 5' primer and a J-beta primer mix. TCRdb re-called the 5' RACE reads through MiXCR, storing one row per CDR3 protein. This table holds fewer than 900,000 distinct CDR3 sequences, about 52% found once. The TCR originated in a woman aged 60-70 years in good health. This chain uses TRBV30 with TRBJ1-1; TRBD1 agrees at 7 bases. Source material: blood. CDR3 in amino acids: CAWSVLLYGGSEGGNTEAFF. In DNA form, the CDR3 reads TGTGCCTGGAGTGTACTATTGTATGGGGGTAGCGAAGGGGGCAACACTGAAGCTTTCTTT.